Included here is one TCR beta chain sequence, with context. The data are from a study of radiation and T cells in renal cell carcinoma. The data were produced by immunoSEQ multiplex PCR, yet TCRdb's version contains in-frame clones alone and is incomplete. The table lists about 170,000 clones, 88% of them singletons. Trimming removed 1 base from V and 10 bases from J, with 15 bases in between. Germline CDR1 reads SGHRS; CDR2 reads YFSETQ. The CDR3 covers 15 residues. The time point was: blood 4 weeks post-SBRT, at nephrectomy. The treatment here: 15 Gy SBRT to primary tumor, nephrectomy 4 weeks later. Serial blood draws occurred at baseline and 2 and 4 weeks post-SBRT. The tumor was a clear cell renal cell carcinoma.

The chain joins TRBV5-1 to TRBJ1-6; D is unresolved. This sample comprised blood, obtained from a patient whose treatment included radiotherapy and nephrectomy. The source is a woman between 45 and 60 years old with renal cell carcinoma. The CDR3 DNA reads TGCGCCAGCAGCTTGTACGGGGTGCCCGGATCACCCCTCCACTTT. The encoded protein is CASSLYGVPGSPLHF.